This T cell receptor (beta chain) is drawn from a study of beta chain features in type 1 diabetes. Expressed TCRB transcripts got sequenced, as all isolated RNA was reverse transcribed. Generated by immunoSEQ multiplex PCR, the TCRdb table keeps only in-frame clones and is missing some. The profile shows around 330,000 clones, 11% of them singletons. The authors sorted CD4+ naive, central memory, regulatory and stem cell-like memory cells via CD45RO/CCR7/CD25/CD127/CD95/CD27. The sample comprised naive CD4+ T cells from blood. This clonotype was sampled from a woman between 25 and 40 years old in good health.

CDR3 in amino acids: CASSPPTGQGISEQYF. Written as DNA, the CDR3 is TGTGCCAGCTCACCACCGACGGGACAGGGAATCAGCGAGCAGTACTTC. The chain combines TRBV18 with TRBJ2-7, with 9 bases matching TRBD1. This CDR3 is 16 amino acids long. V was pared by 0 bases and J by 6 bases, with 9 bases of the junction left unmatched. In germline, CDR1 is KGHSH, CDR2 LQKENI.